The rows below give T cell receptor beta chains drawn from one sample of a study of cytomegalovirus exposure and HLA in healthy donors. Clones were sequenced by immunoSEQ multiplex PCR, and TCRdb holds only the in-frame ones, with some missing. The sample lists 90,000 to 110,000 clones; over 70% were seen once. Sequencing input: PBMCs. The receptors come from a man aged 40-55 years in good health and CMV-seronegative. Both conserved end residues are part of each CDR3. Each record gives: clone size, D gene, V gene, CDR3 length, J gene, CDR3 protein, CDR3 DNA. D genes are given only for firm matches. The size of a clone is reported for some rows only, either as once, few or many, or as a class for expanded clones.

>once|.|TRBV10-3|13|TRBJ2-7
CAISEGLGWEQYF
TGTGCCATCAGTGAGGGTCTAGGTTGGGAGCAGTACTTC
>.|TRBD2|TRBV19|15|TRBJ2-7
CASSTLAGDTYEQYF
TGTGCCAGTAGTACTCTAGCGGGAGATACTTACGAGCAGTACTTC
>.|TRBD2|TRBV7-2|16|TRBJ2-3
CASSVTSGGYGDTQYF
TGTGCCAGCAGCGTGACTAGCGGGGGGTATGGAGATACGCAGTATTTT
>.|TRBD1|TRBV19|13|TRBJ1-1
CASQGTGGAWAFF
TGTGCCAGTCAGGGGACAGGGGGCGCGTGGGCTTTCTTT
>.|.|TRBV7-9|15|TRBJ2-2
CASSALTGYTGELFF
TGTGCCAGCAGCGCACTAACAGGGTACACCGGGGAGCTGTTTTTT
>few|TRBD2|TRBV7-6|15|TRBJ2-1
CASSLGAGGVHEQFF
TGTGCCAGCAGCTTAGGCGCGGGAGGGGTACATGAGCAGTTCTTC
>.|.|TRBV5-6|13|TRBJ1-2
CASSSPRNYGYTF
TGTGCCAGCAGCAGCCCCCGTAACTATGGCTACACCTTC
>.|.|TRBV21-1|20|TRBJ1-5
CASSTPGQGYQGNSNQPQHF
TGTGCCAGCAGCACCCCGGGACAGGGGTATCAGGGAAATAGCAATCAGCCCCAGCATTTT
>.|TRBD1|TRBV12-5|15|TRBJ2-7
CASGLGTGLSYEQYF
TGTGCTAGTGGTTTAGGGACAGGGTTGTCTTACGAGCAGTACTTC
>few|.|TRBV7-9|13|TRBJ2-1
CASSLVKADEQFF
TGTGCCAGCAGCTTAGTTAAAGCGGATGAGCAGTTCTTC
>.|TRBD1|TRBV13|15|TRBJ1-2
CASSSSTGGRFGYTF
TGTGCCAGCAGCTCCTCGACAGGGGGTAGGTTTGGCTACACCTTC
>.|.|TRBV25-1|14|TRBJ1-4
CASSESGSLEKLFF
TGTGCCAGCAGTGAATCGGGAAGTCTTGAAAAACTGTTTTTT
>.|TRBD1|TRBV5-4|15|TRBJ2-7
CASSPGTGVGWEQYF
TGTGCCAGCAGCCCTGGGACAGGGGTGGGTTGGGAGCAGTACTTC
>.|.|TRBV7-3|14|TRBJ2-2
CASSRQLNTGELFF
TGTGCCAGCAGCCGACAACTTAACACCGGGGAGCTGTTTTTT
>.|.|TRBV5-1|14|TRBJ2-7
CASSPPKGPHEQYF
TGCGCCAGCAGCCCCCCGAAGGGGCCGCACGAGCAGTACTTC
>few|.|TRBV18|14|TRBJ2-5
CASSQDGGRETQYF
TGTGCCAGCTCACAGGACGGGGGGCGAGAGACCCAGTACTTC
>once|TRBD1|TRBV29-1|14|TRBJ1-1
CSVERGTGRTEAFF
TGCAGCGTTGAGCGTGGGACAGGGAGGACTGAAGCTTTCTTT
>.|.|TRBV29-1|14|TRBJ2-7
CSVEDPGITYEQYF
TGCAGCGTTGAAGACCCAGGGATAACCTACGAGCAGTACTTC
>.|.|TRBV29-1|10|TRBJ1-2
CSIRESGYTF
TGCAGCATCAGGGAATCAGGCTACACCTTC
>few|.|TRBV7-2|13|TRBJ1-1
CASSTQGNTEAFF
TGTGCCAGCAGCACACAGGGGAACACTGAAGCTTTCTTT
>few|TRBD2|TRBV29-1|13|TRBJ2-2
CSVGLAGDGELFF
TGCAGCGTTGGCCTAGCGGGGGACGGGGAGCTGTTTTTT
>.|TRBD1|TRBV29-1|14|TRBJ2-5
CSVPRTGGKETQYF
TGCAGCGTTCCCCGGACAGGTGGGAAAGAGACCCAGTACTTC
>.|TRBD2|TRBV5-1|15|TRBJ2-5
CASSLGSGGVETQYF
TGCGCCAGCAGCTTGGGATCGGGAGGTGTTGAGACCCAGTACTTC
>.|TRBD1|TRBV27|15|TRBJ2-7
CASRIGGQGTYEQYF
TGTGCCAGCAGAATAGGGGGACAGGGTACCTACGAGCAGTACTTC
>few|.|TRBV4-3|17|TRBJ1-3
CASSQDRGTPSGNTIYF
TGCGCCAGCAGCCAAGATAGGGGGACACCCTCTGGAAACACCATATATTTT
>.|TRBD1|TRBV7-6|17|TRBJ1-4
CASSLEQGATTNEKLFF
TGTGCCAGCAGCTTAGAGCAGGGGGCCACAACTAATGAAAAACTGTTTTTT
>.|TRBD1|TRBV5-4|13|TRBJ1-2
CASSQDRGGGYTF
TGTGCCAGCAGCCAGGACAGGGGGGGTGGCTACACCTTC